A single sample is the source of the 11 T cell receptor beta chains below, sequenced in a study of Ad26.COV2.S vaccination and SARS-CoV-2 variants. TCRdb keeps only in-frame clones here, not all; method: immunoSEQ multiplex PCR. The sample has a few hundred thousand clones, roughly 90% seen once. Stated treatment: around 19 received Ad26.COV2.S at low or high dose, single or two shots; about 5 received placebo; per-sample allocation not given. On day 63 after the first injection, vaccine and placebo recipients gave samples. The specimen comprised peripheral blood, sampled in a trial of Ad26.COV2.S vaccine versus placebo. The receptors here all came from a person aged 18-65 years who received the Ad26.COV2.S COVID-19 vaccine or a placebo.

The rearrangement uses TRBV5-5 and TRBJ2-3; possibly TRBD1 for D (6 bases). The CDR3 has 15 amino acids. The V end was cut by 0 bases, the J end by 2 bases, with 10 bases between. CDR1 and CDR2 (germline): SGHKS, YYEKEE (reference sequence). CDR3 sequence reads: CASSLGGPFTDTQYF. Here the CDR3 DNA reads TGTGCCAGCAGCTTGGGGGGGCCCTTCACAGATACGCAGTATTTT.

This clone has a handful of counts. J is TRBJ1-2 and V is TRBV14; D unclear. Germline V lookup: CDR1 SGHDN, CDR2 FVKESK. This CDR3 has 13 amino acids. V dropped 5 bases and J dropped 4 bases, with 11 bases sitting between them. CDR3 protein: CASSSRTLYGYTF. CDR3 sequence (DNA): TGTGCCAGCAGCAGCCGAACTCTCTATGGCTACACCTTC.

This chain joins TRBV6-5 and TRBJ1-5; possible D gene TRBD1, 5 bases. Germline CDR1 is MNHEY and CDR2 is SVGAGI. V gave up 11 bases and J gave up 4 bases, with 15 bases separating them. The CDR3 totals 13 residues. This CDR3 reads CAGSQGPNQPQHF. The CDR3 DNA sequence: TGTGCCGGATCCCAGGGCCCTAATCAGCCCCAGCATTTT.

The genes are TRBV6-6 and TRBJ1-4; D ambiguous. This CDR3 is built from 13 residues. CDR1 and CDR2 (germline): MNHNY, SVGAGI (reference sequence). The V and J ends lost 6 bases and 5 bases respectively, with 10 bases between them. CDR3: CASREATNEKLFF. For the CDR3, the DNA is TGTGCCAGCAGAGAGGCTACCAATGAAAAACTGTTTTTT.

The chain is built from TRBV7-3 and TRBJ2-3; 7 nucleotides align to TRBD2. Germline V CDR1 and CDR2: SGHTA, FQGTGA. With V trimmed by 5 bases and J by 3 bases, 8 bases remained unmatched. The CDR3 sequence is 15 residues long. In nucleotides, the CDR3 is TGTGCCAGCAGCACCACTAGCGTAGTGACAGATACGCAGTATTTT. Its translation is CASSTTSVVTDTQYF.

The chain combines TRBV14 with TRBJ1-2; D is uncertain. The germline V and J ends were trimmed by 6 bases and 4 bases, with 12 bases remaining between them. Germline-derived CDR1 and CDR2 are SGHDN and FVKESK. CDR3 length: 13 residues. The CDR3 coding sequence is TGTGCCAGCAGTACCGCGGTCGGCTATGGCTACACCTTC. Amino acids: CASSTAVGYGYTF.

This clone was seen repeatedly, ten times or more. In the same sample, other DNA sequences code for this CDR3. This chain joins TRBV9 and TRBJ1-6; D is uncertain. Germline CDR1 SGDLS, CDR2 YYNGEE. The V and J ends lost 3 bases and 10 bases respectively, with 8 bases between them. This CDR3 region has 12 residues. The CDR3 reads CASSAGGSPLHF. CDR3 DNA sequence: TGTGCCAGCAGCGCGGGTGGCTCACCCCTCCACTTT. The full variable domain, in which reference TRBV9 and TRBJ1-6 provide the parts outside the CDR3, is DSGVTQTPKHLITATGQRVTLRCSPRSGDLSVYWYQQSLDQGLQFLIQYYNGEERAKGNILERFSAQQFPDLHSELNLSSLELGDSALYFCASSAGGSPLHFGNGTRLTVT.

The chain recombines TRBV7-2 with TRBJ2-7; D gene ambiguous. CDR1 is SGHTA and CDR2 is FQGNSA in the germline V gene. The CDR3 sequence is 16 residues long. V dropped 2 bases and J dropped 6 bases, with 20 bases sitting between them. Here the CDR3 reads CASSLRQPEVGSEQYF. The CDR3 coding sequence is TGTGCCAGCAGCTTAAGACAACCCGAGGTTGGCTCCGAGCAGTACTTC.

A single count supports this clone. CDR3 sequence (DNA): TGTGCCAGCGTACTCCCCGAAACAGGTAAAGCTTTCTTT. Its protein is CASVLPETGKAFF. This chain connects TRBV7-2 to TRBJ1-1; tentatively, D is TRBD1 (5 bases). Trimming left V 8 bases short and J 9 bases short, with 19 bases between. This CDR3 region has 13 residues. Germline V gene lookup returns CDR1 SGHTA and CDR2 FQGNSA.

The chain uses TRBV7-6 and TRBJ2-7, with TRBD2 identical over 7 bases. Unmatched junction bases numbered 3, after V lost 1 base and J lost 0 bases. In germline, CDR1 is SGHVS, CDR2 FNYEAQ. This CDR3 spans 15 amino acids. CDR3 DNA sequence: TGTGCCAGCAGCTTAGAGAGCGGGGCCTCCTACGAGCAGTACTTC. It translates to CASSLESGASYEQYF.

The V call is TRBV2, the J call TRBJ1-6, with TRBD1 identical over 8 bases. This CDR3 is 14 amino acids long. From germline, CDR1 is SNHLY and CDR2 FYNNEI. The V gene end was trimmed by 7 bases and the J gene end by 9 bases; junction bases not matched to a gene: 8. CDR3 in amino acids: CASKLDRGPSPLHF. As DNA, the CDR3 is TGTGCCAGCAAACTAGACAGGGGCCCTTCACCCCTCCACTTT.